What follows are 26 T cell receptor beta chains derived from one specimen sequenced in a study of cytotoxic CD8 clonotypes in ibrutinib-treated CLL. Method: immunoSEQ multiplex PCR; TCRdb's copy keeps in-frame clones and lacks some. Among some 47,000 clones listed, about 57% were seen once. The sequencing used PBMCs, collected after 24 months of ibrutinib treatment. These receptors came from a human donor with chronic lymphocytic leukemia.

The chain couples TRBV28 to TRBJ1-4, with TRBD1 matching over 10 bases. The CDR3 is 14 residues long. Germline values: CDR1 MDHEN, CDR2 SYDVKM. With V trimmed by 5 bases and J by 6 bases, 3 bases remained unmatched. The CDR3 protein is CASSDRGRDEKLFF. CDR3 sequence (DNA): TGTGCCAGCAGTGACAGGGGGCGCGATGAAAAACTGTTTTTT.

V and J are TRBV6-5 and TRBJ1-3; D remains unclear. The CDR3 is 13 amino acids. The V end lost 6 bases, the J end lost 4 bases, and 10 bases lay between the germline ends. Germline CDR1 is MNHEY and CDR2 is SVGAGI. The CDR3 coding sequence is TGTGCCAGCAGCCCCCCGGGAGGAAACACCATATATTTT. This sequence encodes CASSPPGGNTIYF.

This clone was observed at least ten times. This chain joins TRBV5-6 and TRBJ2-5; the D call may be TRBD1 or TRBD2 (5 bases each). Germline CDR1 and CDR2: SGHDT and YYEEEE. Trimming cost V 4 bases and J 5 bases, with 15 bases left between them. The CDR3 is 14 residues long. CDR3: CASSLGPTQETQYF. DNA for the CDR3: TGTGCCAGCAGCCTGGGACCGACCCAGGAGACCCAGTACTTC.

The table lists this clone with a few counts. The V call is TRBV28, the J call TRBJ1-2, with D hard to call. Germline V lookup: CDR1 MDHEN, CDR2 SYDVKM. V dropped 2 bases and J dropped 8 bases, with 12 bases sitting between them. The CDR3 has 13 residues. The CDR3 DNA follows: TGTGCCAGCAGTTTACGGTCCAGGCCGGGCTACACCTTC. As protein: CASSLRSRPGYTF.

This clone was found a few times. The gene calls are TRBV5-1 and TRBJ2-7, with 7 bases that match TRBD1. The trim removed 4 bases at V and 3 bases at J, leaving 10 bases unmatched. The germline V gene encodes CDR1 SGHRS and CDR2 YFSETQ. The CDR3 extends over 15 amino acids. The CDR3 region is CASSGDSVSSYEQYF. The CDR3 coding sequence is TGCGCCAGCAGCGGGGACAGCGTATCGAGCTACGAGCAGTACTTC. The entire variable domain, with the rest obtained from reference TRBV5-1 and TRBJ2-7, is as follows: KAGVTQTPRYLIKTRGQQVTLSCSPISGHRSVSWYQQTPGQGLQFLFEYFSETQRNKGNFPGRFSGRQFSNSRSEMNVSTLELGDSALYLCASSGDSVSSYEQYFGPGTRLTVT.

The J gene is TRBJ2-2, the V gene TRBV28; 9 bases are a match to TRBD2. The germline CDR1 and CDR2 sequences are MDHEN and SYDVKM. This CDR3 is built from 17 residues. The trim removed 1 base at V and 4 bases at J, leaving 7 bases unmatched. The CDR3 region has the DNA TGTGCCAGCAGTTTATCGTTAGCGGGGGTACGCACCGGGGAGCTGTTTTTT. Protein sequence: CASSLSLAGVRTGELFF.

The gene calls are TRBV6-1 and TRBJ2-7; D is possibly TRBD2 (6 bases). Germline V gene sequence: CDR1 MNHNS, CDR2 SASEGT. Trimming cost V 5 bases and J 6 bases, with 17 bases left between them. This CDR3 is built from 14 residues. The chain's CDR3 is CASSPSWGVPEQYF. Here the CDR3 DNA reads TGTGCCAGCAGTCCCTCATGGGGGGTCCCCGAGCAGTACTTC.

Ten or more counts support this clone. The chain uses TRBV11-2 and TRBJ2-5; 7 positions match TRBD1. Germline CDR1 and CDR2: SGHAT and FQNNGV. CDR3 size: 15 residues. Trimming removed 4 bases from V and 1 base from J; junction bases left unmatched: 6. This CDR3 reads CASSSDRALQETQYF. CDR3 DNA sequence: TGTGCCAGCAGCTCCGACAGGGCCCTCCAAGAGACCCAGTACTTC.

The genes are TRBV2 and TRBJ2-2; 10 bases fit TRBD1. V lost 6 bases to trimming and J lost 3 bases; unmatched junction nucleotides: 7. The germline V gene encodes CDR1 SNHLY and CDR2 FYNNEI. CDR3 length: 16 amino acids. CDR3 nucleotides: TGTGCCAGCAGAGCAACCGGGACAGGGGACACCGGGGAGCTGTTTTTT. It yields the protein CASRATGTGDTGELFF.

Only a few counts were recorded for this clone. DNA for the CDR3: TGTGCCAGCAGTGAAGGGGTACTACCCGGAAACACCATATATTTT. It translates to CASSEGVLPGNTIYF. The V call is TRBV6-1, the J call TRBJ1-3; D unresolved. The CDR3 covers 15 residues. CDR1 is MNHNS and CDR2 is SASEGT in the germline V gene. V shed 1 base and J shed 4 bases, with 11 bases lying between them.

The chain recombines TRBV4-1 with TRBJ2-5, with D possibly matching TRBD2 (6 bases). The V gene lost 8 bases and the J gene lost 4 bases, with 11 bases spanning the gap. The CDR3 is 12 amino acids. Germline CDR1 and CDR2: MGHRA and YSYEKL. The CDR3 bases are TGCGCCAGCTCGTCGGGGGTAGAGACCCAGTACTTC. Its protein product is CASSSGVETQYF.

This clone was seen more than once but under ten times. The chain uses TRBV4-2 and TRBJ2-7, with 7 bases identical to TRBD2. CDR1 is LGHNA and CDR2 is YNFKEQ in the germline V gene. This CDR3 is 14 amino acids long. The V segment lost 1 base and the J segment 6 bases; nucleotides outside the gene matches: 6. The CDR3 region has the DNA TGTGCCAGCAGCCAAGCCCGGGGGAGGGCCGAGCAGTACTTC. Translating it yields CASSQARGRAEQYF.

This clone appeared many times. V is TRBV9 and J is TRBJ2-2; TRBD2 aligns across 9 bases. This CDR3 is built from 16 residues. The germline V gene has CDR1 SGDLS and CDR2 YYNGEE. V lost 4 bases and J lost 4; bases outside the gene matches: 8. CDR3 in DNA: TGTGCCAGCAGCCCCCAGGTAGCGGGGGTCACCGGGGAGCTGTTTTTT. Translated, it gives CASSPQVAGVTGELFF.

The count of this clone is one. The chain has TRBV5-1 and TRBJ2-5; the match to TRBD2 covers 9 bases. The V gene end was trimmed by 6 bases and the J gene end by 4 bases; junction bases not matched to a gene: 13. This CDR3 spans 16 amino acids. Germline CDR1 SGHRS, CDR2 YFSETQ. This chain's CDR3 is CASTLWRGGLGETQYF. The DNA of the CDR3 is TGCGCCAGCACCCTGTGGCGGGGGGGCCTCGGAGAGACCCAGTACTTC.

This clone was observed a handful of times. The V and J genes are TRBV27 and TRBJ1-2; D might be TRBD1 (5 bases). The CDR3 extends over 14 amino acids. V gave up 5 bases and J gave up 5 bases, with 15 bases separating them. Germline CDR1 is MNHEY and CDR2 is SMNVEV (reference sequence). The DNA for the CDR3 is TGTGCCAGCAGTCGCCGCTCGGGGGGGTATGGCTACACCTTC. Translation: CASSRRSGGYGYTF.

DNA of the CDR3: TGTGCCAGCAGCTTAGAGGGGGGCTATGGGGATGAGCAGTTCTTC. It yields the protein CASSLEGGYGDEQFF. The rearrangement joins TRBV7-2 to TRBJ2-1; D may correspond to TRBD1 or TRBD2 (6 bases each). This CDR3 comprises 15 residues. The V gene lost 1 base and the J gene lost 8 bases, with 15 bases spanning the gap. Germline loops: CDR1 SGHTA, CDR2 FQGNSA.

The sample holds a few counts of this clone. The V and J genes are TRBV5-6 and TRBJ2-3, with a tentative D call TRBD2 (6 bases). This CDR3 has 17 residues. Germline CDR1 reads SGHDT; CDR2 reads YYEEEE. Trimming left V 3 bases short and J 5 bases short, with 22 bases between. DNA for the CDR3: TGTGCCAGCAGCTCCCGGCCCCTTAGCAGGAGGGGAGATACGCAGTATTTT. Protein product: CASSSRPLSRRGDTQYF.

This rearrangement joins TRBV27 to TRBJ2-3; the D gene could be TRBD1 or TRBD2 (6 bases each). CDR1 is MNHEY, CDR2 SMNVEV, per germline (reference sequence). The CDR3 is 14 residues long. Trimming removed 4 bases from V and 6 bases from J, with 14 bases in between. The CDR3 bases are TGTGCCAGCAGTTCCGGGGGCCGCTCGGATACGCAGTATTTT. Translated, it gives CASSSGGRSDTQYF.

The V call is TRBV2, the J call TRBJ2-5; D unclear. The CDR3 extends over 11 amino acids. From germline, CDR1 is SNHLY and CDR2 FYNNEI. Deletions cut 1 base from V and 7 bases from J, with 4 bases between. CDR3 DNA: TGTGCCAGCAGTGAAGGGGGGACCCAGTACTTC. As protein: CASSEGGTQYF. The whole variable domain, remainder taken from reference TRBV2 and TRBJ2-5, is EPEVTQTPSHQVTQMGQEVILRCVPISNHLYFYWYRQILGQKVEFLVSFYNNEISEKSEIFDDQFSVERPDGSNFTLKIRSTKLEDSAMYFCASSEGGTQYFGPGTRLLVL.

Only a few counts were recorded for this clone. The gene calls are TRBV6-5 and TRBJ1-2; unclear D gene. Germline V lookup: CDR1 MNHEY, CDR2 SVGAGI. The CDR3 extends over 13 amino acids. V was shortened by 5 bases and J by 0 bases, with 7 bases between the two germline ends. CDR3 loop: CASSPGPNYGYTF. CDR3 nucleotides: TGTGCCAGCAGTCCCGGCCCTAACTATGGCTACACCTTC.

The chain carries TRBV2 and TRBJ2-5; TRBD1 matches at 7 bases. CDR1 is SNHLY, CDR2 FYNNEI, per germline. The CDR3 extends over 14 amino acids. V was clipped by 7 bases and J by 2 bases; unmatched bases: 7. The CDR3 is CASKWGQLQETQYF. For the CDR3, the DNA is TGTGCCAGCAAATGGGGACAGTTACAAGAGACCCAGTACTTC.

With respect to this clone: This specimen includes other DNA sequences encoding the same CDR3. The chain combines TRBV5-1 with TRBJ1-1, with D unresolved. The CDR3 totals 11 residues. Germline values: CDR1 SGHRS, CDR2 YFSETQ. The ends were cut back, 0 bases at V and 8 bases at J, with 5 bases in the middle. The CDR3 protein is CASSLAGEAFF. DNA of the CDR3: TGCGCCAGCAGCTTGGCGGGGGAAGCTTTCTTT.

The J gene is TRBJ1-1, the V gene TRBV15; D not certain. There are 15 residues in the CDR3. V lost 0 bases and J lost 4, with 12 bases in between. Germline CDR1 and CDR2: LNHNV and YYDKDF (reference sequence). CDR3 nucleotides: TGTGCCACCAGCAGAGATCGAGAGAAAGCCACTGAAGCTTTCTTT. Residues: CATSRDREKATEAFF. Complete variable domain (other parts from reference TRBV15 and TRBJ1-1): DAMVIQNPRYQVTQFGKPVTLSCSQTLNHNVMYWYQQKSSQAPKLLFHYYDKDFNNEADTPDNFQSRRPNTSFCFLDIRSPGLGDTAMYLCATSRDREKATEAFFGQGTRLTVV.

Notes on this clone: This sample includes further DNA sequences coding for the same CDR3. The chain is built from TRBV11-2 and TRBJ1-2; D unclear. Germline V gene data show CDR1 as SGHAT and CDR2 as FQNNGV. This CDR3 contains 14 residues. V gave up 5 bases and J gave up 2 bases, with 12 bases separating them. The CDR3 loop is CASSPAGPNYGYTF. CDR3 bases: TGTGCCAGCAGCCCGGCCGGGCCCAACTATGGCTACACCTTC.

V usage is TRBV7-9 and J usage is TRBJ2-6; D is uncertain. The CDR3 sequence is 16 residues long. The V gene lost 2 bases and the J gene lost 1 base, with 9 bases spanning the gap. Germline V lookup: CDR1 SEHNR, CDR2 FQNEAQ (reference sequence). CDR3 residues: CASSLYSTSGANVLTF. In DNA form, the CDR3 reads TGTGCCAGCAGCTTATATTCCACTTCTGGGGCCAACGTCCTGACTTTC. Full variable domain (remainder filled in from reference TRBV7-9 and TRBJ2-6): DTGVSQNPRHKITKRGQNVTFRCDPISEHNRLYWYRQTLGQGPEFLTYFQNEAQLEKSRLLSDRFSAERPKGSFSTLEIQRTEQGDSAMYLCASSLYSTSGANVLTFGAGSRLTVL.

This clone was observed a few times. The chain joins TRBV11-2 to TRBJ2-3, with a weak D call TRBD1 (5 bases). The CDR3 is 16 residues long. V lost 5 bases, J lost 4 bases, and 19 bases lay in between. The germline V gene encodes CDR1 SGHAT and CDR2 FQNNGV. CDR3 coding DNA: TGTGCCAGCAGCCGAAGTCCGGGCCTAGGGGCAGATACGCAGTATTTT. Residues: CASSRSPGLGADTQYF.